The T cell receptor (beta chain) under discussion was sequenced for a study of regulatory T cells in long-lasting Graves disease. This clonotype was seen at least ten times. Sequencing libraries for TCR beta were prepared with iRepertoire HTBI primers and Arm-PCR of CDR3 regions. From the multiplex PCR reads, TCRdb called clonotypes with MiXCR, one entry per CDR3 protein. This table holds roughly 450,000 distinct CDR3 sequences, 20% found once. Time point described: persistent/refractory GD, antithyroid drugs over 5 years with positive TRAb. With RNA extracted from PBMCs as input, the TCR library was made. The sequenced sample was peripheral blood mononuclear cells (PBMCs), obtained when the disease was refractory, from a patient treated with antithyroid drugs. This receptor was taken from a female donor with Graves disease.

In DNA, the CDR3 is TGTGCCAGCAGCTTGGACAGGGGGGCCAACGTCCTGACTTTC. It yields the protein CASSLDRGANVLTF. This chain uses TRBV12-3 or TRBV12-4 with TRBJ2-6; 7 nucleotides align to TRBD1. The CDR3 extends over 14 amino acids. J gave up 4 bases and V 6 bases, and 3 bases lay outside the gene matches.